This passage covers 6 T cell receptor beta chains from one sample sequenced in a study of Tregs in tolerant kidney transplant recipients. Profiling relied on immunoSEQ multiplex PCR, and the TCRdb table lists in-frame clones only, not all of them. The sample spans tens of thousands of clones; the ten largest clones claim about 0.83%. This specimen was CD4+ T cells from blood, taken before the transplant. All receptors derive from a human donor who received a combined kidney and bone marrow transplant.

Regarding this clone: Read sequence stops 3 residues before the CDR3 end, and the germline J gene provides the missing end. The V gene is TRBV18, the J gene TRBJ1-2; D is ambiguous. This CDR3 region has 14 residues. Germline CDR1 reads KGHSH; CDR2 reads LQKENI. The germline V and J ends were trimmed by 3 bases and 2 bases, with 10 bases remaining between them. This CDR3 is CASSPLTTNYGYTF. The CDR3 bases that were read are TGTGCCAGCTCACCTCTGACTACGAACTATGGC.

CDR3 DNA, as far as it was read: TGTGCCAGCTCCCCTCCGGGACTAGCCGCAGATACG. It specifies CASSPPGLAADT. In full, the CDR3 is CASSPPGLAADTQYF. The genes are TRBV18 and TRBJ2-3; TRBD2 agrees at 9 bases. The CDR3 is cut off 3 residues early in the read; its end comes from the germline J gene. V trimming: 6 bases; J trimming: 4 bases; junction bases outside the gene matches: 8. The CDR3 consists of 15 residues. In germline, CDR1 is KGHSH, CDR2 LQKENI.

Points on this clone: The read terminates 3 residues ahead of where the CDR3 ends, so the germline J gene completes it. The V and J genes are TRBV18 and TRBJ2-7; tentative D call: TRBD1 (5 bases). Germline CDR1 is KGHSH and CDR2 is LQKENI. V gave up 2 bases and J gave up 6 bases, with 11 bases separating them. The CDR3 length is 13 residues. The CDR3 bases that were read are TGTGCCAGCTCACCAGGGGCAGGGCGCGAG. This encodes CASSPGAGRE. Given in full, the CDR3 is CASSPGAGREQYF.

With respect to this clone: Read coverage stops 3 residues before the CDR3 terminus; the germline J gene supplies the remainder. The chain has TRBV20-1 and TRBJ1-6; D unclear. The V gene lost 0 bases and the J gene lost 0 bases, with 15 bases spanning the gap. CDR3 length: 18 amino acids. Germline V gene data show CDR1 as DFQATT and CDR2 as SNEGSKA (reference sequence). The CDR3 bases that were read are TGCAGTGCTAGAGATCAACAGCTAATGAGCTCCTATAATTCACCC. Protein sequence: CSARDQQLMSSYNSP. The CDR3 as a whole reads CSARDQQLMSSYNSPLHF.

With respect to this clone: The read ends 3 residues early relative to the CDR3; the germline J gene fills the gap. The V call is TRBV20-1, the J call TRBJ2-5; 14 bases match TRBD2. The V gene's germline CDR1 is DFQATT and CDR2 SNEGSKA (reference sequence). The J segment lost 2 bases and the V segment lost 6 bases, leaving 5 bases of the junction unmatched. This CDR3 comprises 15 residues. The DNA read from the CDR3 is TGCAGTGCCTCGACTAGCGGGGGGGGACAAGAGACC. Translating gives CSASTSGGGQET. The whole CDR3 region reads CSASTSGGGQETQYF.

In regard to this clone: Read data end 3 residues before the CDR3 end; the end is taken from the germline J gene. V gene TRBV27 combines with J gene TRBJ2-5; 8 nucleotides agree with TRBD1. From germline, CDR1 is MNHEY and CDR2 SMNVEV (reference sequence). The CDR3 spans 13 residues. J was trimmed by 5 bases and V by 8 bases; bases with no gene match: 7. CDR3 amino acids: CASARGRGETQYF. The part of the CDR3 DNA that was read is TGTGCCAGCGCCAGGGGGCGCGGTGAGACC.